This T cell receptor beta chain was sequenced during a study of blood T cell repertoires in COVID-19. The wider study: Sites in the United States, Italy and Spain provided acute and convalescent COVID-19 samples.

Looked up from germline, CDR1 is LNHDA and CDR2 is SQIVND (reference sequence). The CDR3 has 15 residues. Trimming stripped 8 bases from V and 9 bases from J, with 23 bases between. Assay used: immunoSEQ multiplex PCR; TCRdb lists only in-frame clones, some missing. The sample consists of a few hundred thousand clones, around 81% of them appearing once. This TCR derives from a woman aged 25 to 39 who had recovered from COVID-19. Material for sequencing was peripheral blood. The chain uses TRBV19 and TRBJ1-5; a weak D match, TRBD1 (6 bases). The CDR3 here is CASQGGASLGRPQHF. The CDR3 bases are TGTGCCAGTCAAGGGGGGGCGTCTCTTGGAAGGCCCCAGCATTTT.